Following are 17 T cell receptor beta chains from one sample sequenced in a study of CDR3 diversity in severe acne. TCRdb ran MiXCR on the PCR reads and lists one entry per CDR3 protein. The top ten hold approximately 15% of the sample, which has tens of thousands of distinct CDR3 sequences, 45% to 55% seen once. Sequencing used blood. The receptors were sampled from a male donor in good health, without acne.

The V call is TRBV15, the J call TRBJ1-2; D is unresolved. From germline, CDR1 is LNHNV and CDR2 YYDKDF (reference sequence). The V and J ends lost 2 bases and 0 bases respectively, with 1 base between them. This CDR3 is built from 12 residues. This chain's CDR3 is CATSRSNYGYTF. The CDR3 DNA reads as TGTGCCACCAGCAGATCTAACTATGGCTACACCTTC.

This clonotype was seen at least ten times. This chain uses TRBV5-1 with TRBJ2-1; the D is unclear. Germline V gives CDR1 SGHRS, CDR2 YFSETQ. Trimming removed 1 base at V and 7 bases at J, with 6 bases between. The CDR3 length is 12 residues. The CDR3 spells CASSLNANEQFF. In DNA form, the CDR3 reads TGCGCCAGCAGCTTGAATGCGAATGAGCAGTTCTTC.

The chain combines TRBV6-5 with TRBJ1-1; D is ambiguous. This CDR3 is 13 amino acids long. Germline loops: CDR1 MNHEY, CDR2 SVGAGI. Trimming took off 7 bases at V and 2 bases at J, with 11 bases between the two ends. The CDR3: CASNDVGNTEAFF. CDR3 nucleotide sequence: TGTGCCAGCAACGACGTAGGAAACACTGAAGCTTTCTTT.

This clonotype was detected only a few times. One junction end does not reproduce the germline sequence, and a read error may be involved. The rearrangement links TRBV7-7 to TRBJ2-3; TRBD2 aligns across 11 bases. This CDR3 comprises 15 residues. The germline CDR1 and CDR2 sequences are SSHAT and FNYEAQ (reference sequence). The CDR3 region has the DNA TGTGCTAGCAGCTTGGGACTAGCGGGCACAGATACGCAGTATTTT. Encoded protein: CASSLGLAGTDTQYF.

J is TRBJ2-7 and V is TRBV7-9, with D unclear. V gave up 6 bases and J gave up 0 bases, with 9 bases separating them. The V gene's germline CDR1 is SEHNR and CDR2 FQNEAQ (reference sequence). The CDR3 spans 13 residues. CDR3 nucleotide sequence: TGTGCCAGCAGTTCCAGGAGCTCCTACGAGCAGTACTTC. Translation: CASSSRSSYEQYF.

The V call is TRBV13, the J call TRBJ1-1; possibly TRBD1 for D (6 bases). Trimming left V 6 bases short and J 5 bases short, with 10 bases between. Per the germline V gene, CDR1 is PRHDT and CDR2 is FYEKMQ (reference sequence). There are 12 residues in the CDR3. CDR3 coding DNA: TGTGCCAGCAGAGGGGGTGGGACTGAAGCTTTCTTT. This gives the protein CASRGGGTEAFF.

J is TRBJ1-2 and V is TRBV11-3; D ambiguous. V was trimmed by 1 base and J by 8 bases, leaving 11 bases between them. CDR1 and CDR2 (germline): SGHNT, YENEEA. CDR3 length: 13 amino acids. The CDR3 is CASSLGGRLGYTF. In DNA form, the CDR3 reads TGTGCCAGCAGCTTAGGAGGGCGTCTGGGCTACACCTTC.

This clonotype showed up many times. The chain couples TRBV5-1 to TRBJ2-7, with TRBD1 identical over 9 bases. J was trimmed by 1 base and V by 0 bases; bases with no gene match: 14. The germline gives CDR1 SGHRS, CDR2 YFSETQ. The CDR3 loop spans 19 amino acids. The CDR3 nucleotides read TGCGCCAGCAGCTTGGCCATCGGGACAGGGTTAATAACTTCCTACGAGCAGTACTTC. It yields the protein CASSLAIGTGLITSYEQYF. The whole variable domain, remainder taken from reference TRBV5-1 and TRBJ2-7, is KAGVTQTPRYLIKTRGQQVTLSCSPISGHRSVSWYQQTPGQGLQFLFEYFSETQRNKGNFPGRFSGRQFSNSRSEMNVSTLELGDSALYLCASSLAIGTGLITSYEQYFGPGTRLTVT.

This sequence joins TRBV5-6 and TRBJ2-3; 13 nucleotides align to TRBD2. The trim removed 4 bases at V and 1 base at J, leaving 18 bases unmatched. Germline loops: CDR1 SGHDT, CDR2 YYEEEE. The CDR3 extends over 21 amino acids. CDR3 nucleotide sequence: TGTGCCAGCAGCGAAGACAGGGGAACTAGCGGGAGGGCCGGGGGCACAGATACGCAGTATTTT. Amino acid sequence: CASSEDRGTSGRAGGTDTQYF.

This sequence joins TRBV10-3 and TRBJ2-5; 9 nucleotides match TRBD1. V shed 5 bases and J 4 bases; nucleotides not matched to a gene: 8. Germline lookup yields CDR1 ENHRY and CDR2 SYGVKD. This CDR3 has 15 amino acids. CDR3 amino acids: CAISPVGTGSETQYF. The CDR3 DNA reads TGTGCCATCAGTCCTGTCGGGACAGGGTCAGAGACCCAGTACTTC.

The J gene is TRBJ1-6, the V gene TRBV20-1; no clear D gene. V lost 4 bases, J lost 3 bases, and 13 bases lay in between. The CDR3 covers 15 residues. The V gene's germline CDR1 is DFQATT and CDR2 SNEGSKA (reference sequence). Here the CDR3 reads CSAKLRTDYNSPLHF. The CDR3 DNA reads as TGCAGTGCTAAGCTCAGGACGGACTATAATTCACCCCTCCACTTT.

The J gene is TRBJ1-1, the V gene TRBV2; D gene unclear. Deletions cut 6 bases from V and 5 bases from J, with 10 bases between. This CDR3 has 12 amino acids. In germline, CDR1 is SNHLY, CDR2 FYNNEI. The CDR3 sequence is CASRWGRTEAFF. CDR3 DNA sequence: TGTGCCAGCAGGTGGGGAAGGACTGAAGCTTTCTTT.

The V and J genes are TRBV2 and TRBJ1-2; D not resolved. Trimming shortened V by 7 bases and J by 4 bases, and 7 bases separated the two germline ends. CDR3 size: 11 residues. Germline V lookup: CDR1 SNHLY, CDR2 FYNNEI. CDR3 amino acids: CASTGTYGYTF. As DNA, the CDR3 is TGTGCCAGCACCGGAACCTATGGCTACACCTTC.

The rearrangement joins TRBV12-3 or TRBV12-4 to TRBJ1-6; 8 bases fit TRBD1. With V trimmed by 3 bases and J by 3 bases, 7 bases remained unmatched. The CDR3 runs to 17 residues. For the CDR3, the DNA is TGTGCCAGCAGTTTCGGACAGGGAGGGGGCTATAATTCACCCCTCCACTTT. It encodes CASSFGQGGGYNSPLHF.

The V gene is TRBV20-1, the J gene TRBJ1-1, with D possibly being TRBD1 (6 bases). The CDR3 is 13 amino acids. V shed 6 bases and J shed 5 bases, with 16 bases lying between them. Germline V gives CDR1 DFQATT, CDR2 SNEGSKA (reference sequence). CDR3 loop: CSATRQGWTEAFF. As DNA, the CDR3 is TGCAGTGCCACAAGGCAGGGGTGGACTGAAGCTTTCTTT.

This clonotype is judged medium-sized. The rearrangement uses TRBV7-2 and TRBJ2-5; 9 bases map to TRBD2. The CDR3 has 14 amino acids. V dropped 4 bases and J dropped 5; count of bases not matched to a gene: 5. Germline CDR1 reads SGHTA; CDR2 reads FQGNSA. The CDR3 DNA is TGTGCCAGCAGCTCTAGCGGGGTGATGGAGACCCAGTACTTC. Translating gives CASSSSGVMETQYF.

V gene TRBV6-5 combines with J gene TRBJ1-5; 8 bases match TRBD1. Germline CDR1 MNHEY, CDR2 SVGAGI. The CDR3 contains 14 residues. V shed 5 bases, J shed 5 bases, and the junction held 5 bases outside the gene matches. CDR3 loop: CASSRQGPHQPQHF. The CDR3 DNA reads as TGTGCCAGCAGTCGACAGGGGCCCCATCAGCCCCAGCATTTT.